The clone carrying this TCR beta chain has only a few counts. This sample is drawn from a study of blood T cell repertoires in COVID-19. The overall study: Samples of COVID-19 (acute and convalescent) were obtained from the United States, Italy and Spain. In each case, the material was cDNA or gDNA derived from T cells, B-cell-depleted T cells, or PBMCs.

V lost 4 bases and J 5 bases, leaving 11 bases between the germline ends. This CDR3 contains 13 residues. The germline V gene has CDR1 SGHDN and CDR2 FVKESK. The repertoire was sequenced with immunoSEQ multiplex PCR; TCRdb's copy has only in-frame clones and lacks some. The sample has around 100,000 clones; about 90% are singletons. This TCR came from a man aged 25-45 years in a cohort sampled during active COVID-19. The sample comprised peripheral blood. The V call is TRBV14, the J call TRBJ1-2; D not certain. The CDR3 is CASSLPPGYGYTF. The CDR3 bases are TGTGCCAGCAGCCTCCCCCCGGGGTATGGCTACACCTTC. The full variable domain, in which reference TRBV14 and TRBJ1-2 provide the parts outside the CDR3, is EAGVTQFPSHSVIEKGQTVTLRCDPISGHDNLYWYRRVMGKEIKFLLHFVKESKQDESGMPNNRFLAERTGGTYSTLKVQPAELEDSGVYFCASSLPPGYGYTFGSGTRLTVV.